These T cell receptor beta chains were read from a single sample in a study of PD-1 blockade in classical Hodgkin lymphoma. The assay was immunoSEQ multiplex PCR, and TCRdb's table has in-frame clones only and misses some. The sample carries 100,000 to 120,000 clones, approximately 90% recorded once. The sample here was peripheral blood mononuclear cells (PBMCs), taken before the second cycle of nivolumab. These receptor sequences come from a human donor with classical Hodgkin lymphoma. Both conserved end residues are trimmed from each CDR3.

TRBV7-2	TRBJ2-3	ASSLVGPRTDTQY
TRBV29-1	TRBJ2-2	SVVTGPHLNTGELF
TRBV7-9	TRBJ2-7	ASSLGGLAGSSYEQY
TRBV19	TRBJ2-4	ASSAQGAGKNIQY
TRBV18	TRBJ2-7	ASSPVAQGADEQY
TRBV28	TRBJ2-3	ASTTASSGRDTQY
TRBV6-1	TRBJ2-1	ASSEQDRVINEQF
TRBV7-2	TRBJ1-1	ASSLSRGDAAF
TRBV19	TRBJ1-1	ASTSRTGAENTEAF
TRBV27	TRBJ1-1	ASSFGTGAPREAF
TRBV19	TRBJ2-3	ASRGQGGTDTQY
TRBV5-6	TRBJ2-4	ASSLIIGGHENIQY
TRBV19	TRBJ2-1	ASSMSGATPEQF
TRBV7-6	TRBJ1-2	ASSLVGDSLYGYT
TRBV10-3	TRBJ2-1	AISDQVRNEQF
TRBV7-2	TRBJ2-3	ASSPGAADTQY
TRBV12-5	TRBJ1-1	ASGPTGGDTEAF
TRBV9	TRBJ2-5	ASSDTPGETRY
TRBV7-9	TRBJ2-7	ASSFPGTSGIEY
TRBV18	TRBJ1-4	ASSPPGQGTNEKLF
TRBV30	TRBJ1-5	AWRDRDRLNQPQH
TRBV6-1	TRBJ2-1	ASSLPSGTDNEQF
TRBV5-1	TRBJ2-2	ASSLGQYTGELF
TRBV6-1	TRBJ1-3	ASSEAVPNTIY
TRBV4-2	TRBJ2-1	ASSQPLGAGGLNEQF
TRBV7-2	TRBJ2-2	ASPDREGSNTGELF
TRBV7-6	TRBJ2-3	ASSLVRGDGPDTQY
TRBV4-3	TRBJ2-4	ASSQEESAWKLAKNIQY
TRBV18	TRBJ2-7	ASSPTGNDYEQY
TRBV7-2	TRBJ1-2	ASSLTYMGNYGYT
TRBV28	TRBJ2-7	ASSLRLAGIYEQY
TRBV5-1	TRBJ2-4	ASSGGQAKNIQY